This entry lists 20 T cell receptor beta chains sequenced from one sample in a study of blood T cell repertoires in COVID-19. Libraries were prepared by immunoSEQ multiplex PCR; TCRdb keeps only in-frame clonotypes and omits some of them. The sample includes about 19,000 clones, about 90% of them seen just once. Sequencing was carried out using peripheral blood. These receptors were collected from a human donor in a cohort sampled during active COVID-19.

The chain combines TRBV4-1 with TRBJ2-1, with D possibly being TRBD1 (6 bases). Trimming removed 1 base at V and 7 bases at J, with 17 bases between. CDR1 and CDR2 (germline): MGHRA, YSYEKL. The CDR3 is 16 residues long. The CDR3 coding sequence is TGCGCCAGCAGCCAAGTGACCCAGGGGCACAGGAATGAGCAGTTCTTC. It encodes CASSQVTQGHRNEQFF.

The chain is built from TRBV11-3 and TRBJ2-2, with unresolved D. V gave up 5 bases and J gave up 1 base, with 11 bases separating them. The CDR3 totals 15 residues. Germline CDR1 SGHNT, CDR2 YENEEA. The CDR3 loop is CASSLRAGNTGELFF. The CDR3 nucleotides are TGTGCCAGCAGCCTGAGAGCAGGGAACACCGGGGAGCTGTTTTTT.

This clone was observed a handful of times. The chain recombines TRBV10-3 with TRBJ1-6, with D possibly matching TRBD1 (5 bases). V was shortened by 4 bases and J by 7 bases, with 14 bases between the two germline ends. This CDR3 contains 15 residues. Germline CDR1 reads ENHRY; CDR2 reads SYGVKD. CDR3 sequence: CAISVGAGRNSPLHF. The CDR3 DNA reads TGTGCCATCAGTGTTGGGGCAGGGAGGAATTCACCCCTCCACTTT.

The chain recombines TRBV7-9 with TRBJ1-5; 7 bases map to TRBD1. The CDR3 loop spans 16 amino acids. Trimming cost V 5 bases and J 0 bases; bases outside gene matches: 7. Germline V gene sequence: CDR1 SEHNR, CDR2 FQNEAQ (reference sequence). CDR3 residues: CASSQRQGNSNQPQHF. The CDR3 nucleotides are TGTGCCAGCAGCCAAAGACAGGGAAATAGCAATCAGCCCCAGCATTTT.

The chain is built from TRBV5-1 and TRBJ1-4; no definite D call. Germline CDR1 reads SGHRS; CDR2 reads YFSETQ. The CDR3 length is 14 residues. V lost 1 base to trimming and J lost 4 bases, with 8 bases between them. The CDR3 region is CASSLRGINEKLFF. In DNA, the CDR3 is TGCGCCAGCAGCTTGAGAGGGATTAATGAAAAACTGTTTTTT.

This clone was detected only once. The chain is built from TRBV10-3 and TRBJ2-5; D remains ambiguous. The CDR3 consists of 11 residues. Trimming took 8 bases from V and 5 from J, leaving 9 bases between them. The germline CDR1 and CDR2 sequences are ENHRY and SYGVKD. The DNA for the CDR3 is TGTGCCATCCGAAGCTTTGAGACCCAGTACTTC. Translating gives CAIRSFETQYF.

The chain links TRBV7-8 to TRBJ2-1; no firm D call. V was pared by 3 bases and J by 0 bases, with 9 bases between. The CDR3 covers 15 residues. Germline V CDR1 and CDR2: SGHVS, FQNEAQ. The CDR3 nucleotides read TGTGCCAGCAGCTTGAGTTCGAGCTCCTACAATGAGCAGTTCTTC. Protein product: CASSLSSSSYNEQFF.

The V and J genes are TRBV20-1 and TRBJ2-5; 14 bases map to TRBD2. The germline gives CDR1 DFQATT, CDR2 SNEGSKA (reference sequence). The V segment lost 3 bases and the J segment 4 bases; nucleotides outside the gene matches: 10. There are 17 residues in the CDR3. This chain's CDR3 is CSASGPRLAGGRETQYF. The CDR3 nucleotides are TGCAGTGCTAGTGGGCCAAGACTAGCGGGGGGGCGAGAGACCCAGTACTTC.

The chain joins TRBV13 to TRBJ2-5; TRBD1 might be the D (5 bases). The V and J ends lost 5 bases and 10 bases respectively, with 14 bases between them. The CDR3 spans 12 residues. The germline gives CDR1 PRHDT, CDR2 FYEKMQ (reference sequence). DNA of the CDR3: TGTGCCAGCAGCCTCACCCACCAGGGCCAGTACTTC. As protein: CASSLTHQGQYF.

The chain combines TRBV9 with TRBJ1-1; 7 nucleotides align to TRBD1. This CDR3 region has 14 residues. From germline, CDR1 is SGDLS and CDR2 YYNGEE. The J segment lost 5 bases and the V segment lost 2 bases, leaving 6 bases of the junction unmatched. The chain's CDR3 is CASSVASGGTEAFF. CDR3 coding DNA: TGTGCCAGCAGCGTCGCCTCAGGGGGAACTGAAGCTTTCTTT.

The chain employs TRBV5-4 and TRBJ2-5; a possible D gene is TRBD1 (6 bases). The germline CDR1 and CDR2 sequences are SGHNT and YYREEE (reference sequence). Trimming took off 4 bases at V and 5 bases at J, with 18 bases between the two ends. This CDR3 is built from 15 residues. The CDR3 protein is CASSPWSEGDETQYF. CDR3 coding DNA: TGTGCCAGCAGCCCTTGGAGTGAGGGGGACGAGACCCAGTACTTC.

The chain uses TRBV11-3 and TRBJ2-1, with a weak D call TRBD1 (6 bases). V lost 5 bases and J lost 10, with 9 bases in between. CDR1 SGHNT and CDR2 YENEEA come from the germline V gene. This CDR3 is built from 11 residues. The CDR3 loop is CASSRGGEQFF. The CDR3 bases are TGTGCCAGCAGCCGTGGGGGCGAGCAGTTCTTC.

The chain recombines TRBV5-1 with TRBJ2-5; no reliable D call. V was cut by 2 bases and J by 0 bases, with 2 bases left in between. This CDR3 has 12 residues. CDR1 is SGHRS and CDR2 is YFSETQ in the germline V gene. This CDR3 reads CASSFDQETQYF. Here the CDR3 DNA reads TGCGCCAGCAGCTTCGACCAAGAGACCCAGTACTTC.

The chain links TRBV4-1 to TRBJ1-4, with D possibly being TRBD1 (5 bases). V lost 5 bases and J 5 bases, leaving 18 bases between the germline ends. Germline V lookup: CDR1 MGHRA, CDR2 YSYEKL. CDR3 length: 16 amino acids. The CDR3 spells CASSFRGGEPNEKLFF. The CDR3 DNA reads as TGCGCCAGCAGCTTCCGGGGGGGGGAACCCAATGAAAAACTGTTTTTT.

The rearrangement joins TRBV6-6 to TRBJ1-6; D uncertain. The V end was cut by 11 bases, the J end by 0 bases, with 8 bases between. The V gene's germline CDR1 is MNHNY and CDR2 SVGAGI (reference sequence). This CDR3 comprises 13 residues. The CDR3 protein is CAVWSSYNSPLHF. In nucleotides, the CDR3 is TGTGCCGTATGGAGCTCCTATAATTCACCCCTCCACTTT.

The chain uses TRBV5-4 and TRBJ1-6; 7 positions agree with TRBD1. Germline loops: CDR1 SGHNT, CDR2 YYREEE (reference sequence). The CDR3 is 13 amino acids. The J segment lost 10 bases and the V segment lost 4 bases, leaving 5 bases of the junction unmatched. CDR3 loop: CASSGTVSSPLHF. As DNA, the CDR3 is TGTGCCAGCAGCGGGACAGTAAGCTCACCCCTCCACTTT.

The gene calls are TRBV28 and TRBJ1-2; D remains ambiguous. The V end lost 3 bases, the J end lost 4 bases, and 9 bases lay between the germline ends. CDR1 MDHEN and CDR2 SYDVKM come from the germline V gene. The CDR3 is 13 amino acids. As DNA, the CDR3 is TGTGCCAGCAGTTTTTCCGTAGCCTATGGCTACACCTTC. Translation: CASSFSVAYGYTF.

This chain links TRBV6-1 with TRBJ2-3; a weak D match, TRBD1 (5 bases). The germline V gene has CDR1 MNHNS and CDR2 SASEGT. The CDR3 contains 16 residues. V gave up 0 bases and J gave up 0 bases, with 10 bases separating them. The CDR3: CASSEADISSTDTQYF. CDR3 in DNA: TGTGCCAGCAGTGAAGCGGACATTTCTAGCACAGATACGCAGTATTTT.

V gene TRBV6-5 combines with J gene TRBJ2-3; 8 positions match TRBD2. The CDR3 has 14 residues. Unmatched junction bases numbered 1, after V lost 3 bases and J lost 2 bases. Per germline, CDR1 MNHEY and CDR2 SVGAGI. CDR3 nucleotide sequence: TGTGCCAGCAGTTATAGCGGGGACACAGATACGCAGTATTTT. Protein sequence: CASSYSGDTDTQYF.

This chain connects TRBV11-2 to TRBJ1-2; TRBD1 aligns across 10 bases. The V and J ends lost 5 bases and 5 bases, in that order; junction bases with no gene match: 8. The CDR3 has 15 residues. Per the germline V gene, CDR1 is SGHAT and CDR2 is FQNNGV. CDR3 bases: TGTGCCAGCAGCGTTCCCCGGGGACAGGGGTATGGCTACACCTTC. This gives the protein CASSVPRGQGYGYTF.